This TCR beta chain came from a study of blood T cell repertoires in COVID-19. Looking at the study overall: Collection of acute and convalescent COVID-19 samples took place in the United States, Italy and Spain.

Authors' analysis steps: Reference gene primer amplification gave nucleated cell count estimates. The data were produced by immunoSEQ multiplex PCR, yet TCRdb's version contains in-frame clones alone and is incomplete. V and J calls plus clone size are reproduced from that table; the DNA served to infer D and trimming. The table lists a few hundred thousand clones, roughly 90% of them singletons. V lost 0 bases, J lost 4 bases, and 11 bases lay in between. Germline CDR1 is SGHDT and CDR2 is YYEEEE. This CDR3 comprises 15 residues. This clonotype was obtained from an older woman with COVID-19, enrolled during active disease. The rearrangement uses TRBV5-6 and TRBJ2-1; TRBD1 is a possible D gene (5 bases). The sequenced sample was peripheral blood. CDR3 sequence (DNA): TGTGCCAGCAGCTTGGACACCCCAGGGTACAATGAGCAGTTCTTC. Translating it yields CASSLDTPGYNEQFF.